Listed here are 8 T cell receptor beta chains from one sample, sequenced in a study of blood T cells in healthy people across ages (dated by TCRdb to 2014 to 2015). Libraries were prepared through 5' RACE. TCRdb shows the sequencer as Illumina HiSeq 2500. The second PCR ran for about 6 to 12 cycles and used a J-beta primer mix along with a sample-barcoded 5' primer. TCRdb redid the processing of the public reads, applying fastp at Q25 and MiXCR, and retained in-frame beta chains. One record per CDR3 amino acid sequence lists the most common genes and DNA. The sample records approximately 400,000 distinct CDR3 sequences, about 55% of which are singletons. The top ten constitute under 65% of the sample. The sequencing input was blood. The receptors were sampled from a man in his 60s in good health.

For the CDR3, the DNA is TGTGCCAGCAGTGGGGGGAGGAATGAGCAGTTCTTC. Its translation: CASSGGRNEQFF. J is TRBJ2-1 and V is TRBV2, with D perhaps matching TRBD2 (6 bases). The CDR3 sequence is 12 residues long. Germline V gives CDR1 SNHLY, CDR2 FYNNEI. The V and J ends lost 4 bases and 7 bases respectively, with 8 bases between them.

The chain carries TRBV20-1 and TRBJ2-1; tentatively, D is TRBD2 (5 bases). The CDR3 sequence is 11 residues long. Trimming took off 5 bases at V and 12 bases at J, with 14 bases between the two ends. Germline CDR1 reads DFQATT; CDR2 reads SNEGSKA (reference sequence). This CDR3 reads CSAPLGSRQFF. Here the CDR3 DNA reads TGCAGTGCTCCACTAGGGAGTAGGCAGTTCTTC.

This chain uses TRBV29-1 with TRBJ1-6; TRBD1 might be the D (5 bases). The CDR3 is made up of 13 amino acids. The germline V and J ends were trimmed by 6 bases and 5 bases, with 11 bases remaining between them. Germline V gives CDR1 SQVTM, CDR2 ANQGSEA. CDR3 nucleotides: TGCAGCGTCGCAGGGTCGAATAATTCACCCCTCCACTTT. This codes for CSVAGSNNSPLHF.

The CDR3 sequence: CASSPTETEAFF. In nucleotides, the CDR3 is TGTGCCAGCAGTCCGACAGAGACTGAAGCTTTCTTT. The genes are TRBV12-3 or TRBV12-4 and TRBJ1-1; TRBD1 is a possible D gene (5 bases). The CDR3 sequence is 12 residues long. V was pared by 5 bases and J by 5 bases, with 9 bases between.

Many counts were recorded for this clonotype. V gene TRBV29-1 combines with J gene TRBJ2-4, with D unclear. From germline, CDR1 is SQVTM and CDR2 ANQGSEA. CDR3 length equals 13 residues. The V gene lost 2 bases and the J gene lost 2 bases, with 7 bases spanning the gap. CDR3 amino acids: CSVEMGSKNIQYF. The CDR3 coding sequence is TGCAGCGTTGAAATGGGTTCCAAAAACATTCAGTACTTC.

V gene TRBV7-2 combines with J gene TRBJ2-1; the D is unclear. Germline lookup yields CDR1 SGHTA and CDR2 FQGNSA. The CDR3 is 15 amino acids. Trimming stripped 2 bases from V and 0 bases from J, with 8 bases between. CDR3 amino acids: CASSLLAASYNEQFF. CDR3 sequence (DNA): TGTGCCAGCAGCTTACTTGCAGCCTCCTACAATGAGCAGTTCTTC.

The CDR3 sequence: CASSDGNTGEQYF. CDR3 sequence (DNA): TGTGCCAGCAGTGACGGGAACACCGGGGAGCAGTACTTC. This rearrangement joins TRBV6-5 to TRBJ2-4; maybe TRBD2 (5 bases). CDR1 is MNHEY and CDR2 is SVGAGI in the germline V gene. Between the trimmed V and J ends, which lost 5 bases and 13 bases, there was a span of 18 bases. The CDR3 loop spans 13 amino acids.

The chain has TRBV20-1 and TRBJ2-3; 11 nucleotides agree with TRBD2. The CDR3 loop spans 18 amino acids. The V gene end was trimmed by 1 base and the J gene end by 2 bases; junction bases not matched to a gene: 11. In germline, CDR1 is DFQATT, CDR2 SNEGSKA (reference sequence). The CDR3 nucleotides read TGCAGTGCTAGAGGTTACACTAGCGGGAGACTCATCACAGATACGCAGTATTTT. Translating gives CSARGYTSGRLITDTQYF.